This T cell receptor (beta chain) was sequenced during a study of OX40 agonist ivuxolimab in advanced cancers. For this clone: Its antigen remains unknown.

Findings and limits, study-wide: The authors did not determine the antigen specificity of the expanded peripheral T cells. On average, CD8+ T cells had more expanded clones than CD4+.

Clones were sequenced by immunoSEQ multiplex PCR, and TCRdb holds only the in-frame ones, with some missing. The profile covers around 76,000 clones, with around nine tenths appearing a single time and over 10% taken by the ten largest. This TCR came from an adult with an advanced solid tumor such as melanoma, head and neck, liver or kidney cancer. The source was CD4+ or CD8+ T cells sorted from blood, collected in a trial of the OX40 agonist ivuxolimab.

The CDR3 here is CASSLGAGTDYF. CDR3 in DNA: TGTGCCAGCAGCTTGGGAGCCGGGACAGATTACTTC. This chain connects TRBV5-4 to TRBJ2-7; 7 bases align to TRBD1. The CDR3 runs 12 residues. Germline CDR1 is SGHNT and CDR2 is YYREEE (reference sequence). The junction had 7 bases not matched to a gene; V was cut back by 0 bases and J by 13 bases.